The 2 T cell receptor beta chains presented below share a single source sample, sequenced in a study of blood T cell repertoires in COVID-19 (dated by TCRdb to about 2020). The protocol used for the library was the immunoSEQ multiplex PCR assay. TCRdb carries this immuneACCESS record with in-frame sequences only. Its versions omit some clonotypes, under half of them owing to an unresolved V gene in the studies checked, with the rest unexplained. Across this sample there are 35,000 to 45,000 clones, with 75% to 90% seen only once. The leading ten clones occupy 3.5% to 5% of the sample. The material sequenced was peripheral blood. Receptor source: a man in his fifties or sixties with acute or convalescent COVID-19.

This clone was counted once. The CDR3 bases are TGTGCCAGCAGCTTGTGGGTTGGGGGCTTCAGCAATCAGCCCCAGCATTTT. Protein: CASSLWVGGFSNQPQHF. The chain uses TRBV5-6 and TRBJ1-5, with D tentatively TRBD1 (6 bases). The CDR3 spans 17 residues. V lost 1 base and J 1 base, leaving 15 bases between the germline ends. Germline loops: CDR1 SGHDT, CDR2 YYEEEE.

The chain joins TRBV21-1 to TRBJ1-4. TRBV21-1 is tagged as a pseudogene. The CDR3 consists of 15 residues. The CDR3 sequence is CASSTPSRGNEKLFF. Written as DNA, the CDR3 is TGTGCCAGCAGCACTCCCTCGCGCGGTAATGAAAAACTGTTTTTT.